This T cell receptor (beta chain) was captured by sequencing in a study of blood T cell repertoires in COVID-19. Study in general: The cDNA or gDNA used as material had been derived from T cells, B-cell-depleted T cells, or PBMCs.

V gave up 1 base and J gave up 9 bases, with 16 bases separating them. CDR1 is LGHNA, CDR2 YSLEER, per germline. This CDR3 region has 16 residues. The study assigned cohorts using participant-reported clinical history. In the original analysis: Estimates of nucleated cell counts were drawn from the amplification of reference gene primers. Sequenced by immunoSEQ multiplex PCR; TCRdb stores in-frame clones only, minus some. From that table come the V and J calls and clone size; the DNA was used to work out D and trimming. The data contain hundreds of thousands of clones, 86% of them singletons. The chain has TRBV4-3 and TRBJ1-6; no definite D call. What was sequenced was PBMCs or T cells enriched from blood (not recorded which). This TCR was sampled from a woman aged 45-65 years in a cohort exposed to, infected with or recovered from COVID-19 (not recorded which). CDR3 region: CASSQVRVRGGSPLHF. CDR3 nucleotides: TGCGCCAGCAGCCAAGTCCGGGTTCGAGGTGGTTCACCCCTCCACTTT.